This T cell receptor beta chain is drawn from a study of Ad26.COV2.S vaccination and SARS-CoV-2 variants. Regarding the study as a whole: After vaccination, reports described spike-specific CD8+ and CD4+ T cell responses as showing substantial breadth. Placebo recipients trailed vaccine recipients in spike-specific TCR breadth.

CDR3 length: 13 amino acids. V lost 3 bases to trimming and J lost 9 bases; unmatched junction nucleotides: 0. Treatment reported: roughly 18 received Ad26.COV2.S at low or high dose, single or two shots; about 5 received placebo; per-sample allocation not given. Repertoires come from day 63 after the first vaccine or placebo injection. Ad26 vector vaccine expressed Wuhan-strain SARS-CoV-2 spike. Data came from immunoSEQ multiplex PCR; TCRdb stores just in-frame clones and leaves some out. The sample has fewer than 500,000 clones, about 90% seen once. Of note for this clone: Its specificity is not known.

The specimen was peripheral blood, collected in a trial of Ad26.COV2.S vaccine versus placebo. The receptor's source is a person between 18 and 59 years old who received the Ad26.COV2.S COVID-19 vaccine or a placebo. The rearrangement uses TRBV12-3 or TRBV12-4 and TRBJ2-1; 12 bases map to TRBD2. The CDR3 sequence: CASSLGLAGEQFF. The CDR3 DNA reads as TGTGCCAGCAGTTTGGGACTAGCGGGTGAGCAGTTCTTC.